These 17 T cell receptor beta chains originate from one sample sequenced in a study of blood T cells in healthy people across ages. Combining a sample-barcoded 5' primer with a J-beta primer mix, a second PCR ran for 7 to 11 cycles. TCRdb re-called the 5' RACE reads through MiXCR, storing one row per CDR3 protein. Here the sample spans approximately 900,000 distinct CDR3 sequences, 45% to 50% being singletons. Material: blood. The receptor source for this set is a man under 40 in good health.

This chain links TRBV29-1 with TRBJ2-1; tentative D call: TRBD2 (6 bases). This CDR3 region has 15 residues. V dropped 1 base and J dropped 8 bases, with 18 bases sitting between them. The germline gives CDR1 SQVTM, CDR2 ANQGSEA. The CDR3 sequence is CSVEGSGPPGDEQFF. CDR3 nucleotides: TGCAGCGTTGAAGGATCGGGGCCGCCGGGGGATGAGCAGTTCTTC.

V and J are TRBV6-1 and TRBJ2-1, with TRBD2 matching over 16 bases. This CDR3 is built from 15 residues. V gave up 11 bases and J gave up 6 bases; unmatched junction bases: 7. From germline, CDR1 is MNHNS and CDR2 SASEGT. In nucleotides, the CDR3 is TGTGCCTCAGGGACTAGCGGGGGGGCCGGCAATGAGCAGTTCTTC. It yields the protein CASGTSGGAGNEQFF.

The chain uses TRBV4-2 and TRBJ1-2, with 8 bases identical to TRBD1. V trimming: 0 bases; J trimming: 6 bases; junction bases outside the gene matches: 9. Germline assignment: CDR1 LGHNA and CDR2 YNFKEQ. CDR3 length equals 16 residues. The CDR3 nucleotides are TGTGCCAGCAGCCAAGACAGGGGGCGCGATGAAAATGGCTACACCTTC. Protein sequence: CASSQDRGRDENGYTF.

This clonotype has a handful of counts. The gene calls are TRBV27 and TRBJ2-1; D possibly corresponds to TRBD2 (5 bases). Per the germline V gene, CDR1 is MNHEY and CDR2 is SMNVEV (reference sequence). This CDR3 comprises 14 residues. The germline V and J ends were trimmed by 8 bases and 0 bases, with 11 bases remaining between them. The CDR3 region has the DNA TGTGCCAGCTACTCGGGGAGCTCCTACAATGAGCAGTTCTTC. Amino acids: CASYSGSSYNEQFF.

The chain carries TRBV29-1 and TRBJ1-2; 8 bases match TRBD1. The CDR3 contains 15 residues. CDR1 is SQVTM and CDR2 is ANQGSEA in the germline V gene. Trimming removed 6 bases from V and 4 bases from J; junction bases left unmatched: 13. The CDR3 coding sequence is TGCAGCGTCGAGCCGACAGGGGAAGGGAGCTATGGCTACACCTTC. Amino acid sequence: CSVEPTGEGSYGYTF.

This sequence joins TRBV5-1 and TRBJ2-1; the D is unclear. Germline assignment: CDR1 SGHRS and CDR2 YFSETQ. This CDR3 has 14 residues. The ends were cut back, 0 bases at V and 9 bases at J, with 13 bases in the middle. The CDR3 region is CASSLAAYGTEQFF. The CDR3 region has the DNA TGCGCCAGCAGCTTGGCCGCTTATGGCACTGAGCAGTTCTTC.

This clonotype occurred many times. The rearrangement links TRBV12-3 or TRBV12-4 to TRBJ2-3; no definite D call. The ends were cut back, 3 bases at V and 4 bases at J, with 5 bases in the middle. The CDR3 totals 12 residues. The CDR3 DNA reads as TGTGCCAGCAGTTTGTACGCAGATACGCAGTATTTT. Translated: CASSLYADTQYF.

This clonotype was found a few times. The J gene is TRBJ2-5, the V gene TRBV6-2 or TRBV6-3, with D maybe TRBD1 (6 bases). Trimming took 0 bases from V and 5 from J, leaving 13 bases between them. The germline gives CDR1 MNHEY, CDR2 SVGEGT. The CDR3 is made up of 15 amino acids. CDR3 in DNA: TGTGCCAGCAGTTACTCCTGGGGGCTGGATGAGACCCAGTACTTC. Translated, it gives CASSYSWGLDETQYF.

This clonotype was recorded at least ten times. The CDR3, as DNA: TGCGCCAGCAGCCAAGGTCGACAGGGGGCGCGAACTCAGCCCCAGCATTTT. It encodes CASSQGRQGARTQPQHF. This rearrangement joins TRBV4-1 to TRBJ1-5; 10 bases align to TRBD1. CDR1 and CDR2 (germline): MGHRA, YSYEKL. V lost 1 base, J lost 6 bases, and 9 bases stayed unmatched. The CDR3 is 17 residues long.

On this clonotype itself: Mismatch with germline at one junction end may stem from a read error. The V gene is TRBV6-4, the J gene TRBJ2-3; 12 nucleotides line up with TRBD2. CDR1 and CDR2 (germline): MRHNA, SNTAGT. CDR3 length: 15 residues. CDR3 sequence reads: CAGSVLAGGTDTQYF. The CDR3 nucleotides are TGTGCCGGCAGTGTCCTAGCGGGGGGGACAGATACGCAGTATTTT.

The chain is built from TRBV20-1 and TRBJ2-2, with TRBD2 matching over 7 bases. Germline assignment: CDR1 DFQATT and CDR2 SNEGSKA (reference sequence). V lost 2 bases to trimming and J lost 1 base; unmatched junction nucleotides: 7. The CDR3 contains 16 residues. CDR3 loop: CSARTSGGGNTGELFF. CDR3 nucleotides: TGCAGTGCTAGAACTTCGGGGGGAGGGAACACCGGGGAGCTGTTTTTT.

The CDR3 sequence is CSSEQGRDTQYF. The CDR3 DNA reads as TGCAGTTCCGAACAGGGCAGGGATACGCAGTATTTT. The chain is built from TRBV20-1 and TRBJ2-3, with D possibly matching TRBD1 (6 bases). Germline V CDR1 and CDR2: DFQATT, SNEGSKA (reference sequence). CDR3 length equals 12 residues. V shed 8 bases and J shed 6 bases, with 15 bases lying between them.

The CDR3 spells CASSQGGQTYSYNSPLHF. The CDR3 DNA reads TGTGCCAGCAGCCAAGGAGGGCAGACATACTCCTATAATTCACCCCTCCACTTT. V usage is TRBV4-2 and J usage is TRBJ1-6; D is uncertain. This CDR3 region has 18 residues. V dropped 1 base and J dropped 0 bases, with 13 bases sitting between them. CDR1 and CDR2 from the germline V gene are LGHNA and YNFKEQ.

This clonotype was seen ten or more times. The chain couples TRBV7-2 to TRBJ2-7; D unresolved. Trimming removed 0 bases from V and 5 bases from J, with 8 bases in between. The CDR3 extends over 13 amino acids. Germline V gene lookup returns CDR1 SGHTA and CDR2 FQGNSA. The CDR3 nucleotides are TGTGCCAGCAGCTTAGCATACAGAAACGAGCAGTACTTC. It encodes CASSLAYRNEQYF. The full variable domain, in which reference TRBV7-2 and TRBJ2-7 provide the parts outside the CDR3, is GAGVSQSPSNKVTEKGKDVELRCDPISGHTALYWYRQSLGQGLEFLIYFQGNSAPDKSGLPSDRFSAERTGGSVSTLTIQRTQQEDSAVYLCASSLAYRNEQYFGPGTRLTVT.

The V gene is TRBV27, the J gene TRBJ2-5; D is unresolved. V was cut by 7 bases and J by 3 bases, with 6 bases left in between. The germline gives CDR1 MNHEY, CDR2 SMNVEV (reference sequence). CDR3 length: 11 residues. CDR3 sequence: CASIAEETQYF. CDR3 coding DNA: TGTGCCAGCATTGCAGAAGAGACCCAGTACTTC.

A remark on this clonotype: This may be a read error: a much more frequent sequence differs by one nucleotide. The rearrangement links TRBV29-1 to TRBJ2-7; 9 nucleotides agree with TRBD1. Germline assignment: CDR1 SQVTM and CDR2 ANQGSEA. This CDR3 region has 14 residues. In DNA, the CDR3 is TGCAGCGTTGAAGGGACAGGGGCGAACTACGTGCAGTACTTC. This gives the protein CSVEGTGANYVQYF.

This clonotype was counted between two and nine times. The chain carries TRBV4-2 and TRBJ2-1; no definite D call. Germline V CDR1 and CDR2: LGHNA, YNFKEQ. The CDR3 has 17 amino acids. Trimming pared 0 bases from V and 5 bases from J, leaving 17 bases between. The CDR3 DNA reads as TGTGCCAGCAGCCAAGATCGGGTGCACTCCACCGACAATGAGCAGTTCTTC. This codes for CASSQDRVHSTDNEQFF.